The 2 T cell receptor beta chains reported below all come from one sample, sequenced in a study of naive and memory T cell subsets. Both TRBC1 and TRBC2 were covered by a beta constant-region primer of two equimolar oligonucleotides. Using its own MiXCR run on the UMI-ligation and nested PCR reads, TCRdb lists one record per CDR3 protein. The table lists approximately 89,000 distinct CDR3 sequences, over 7% of them singletons. The sample consisted of central memory CD4+ T cells from blood. The receptor source for this set is a human donor in good health.

For this clonotype: This could be a read error, since a much larger clone is one nucleotide away. This sequence joins TRBV28 and TRBJ2-1, with a weak D call TRBD2 (7 bases). The CDR3 has 16 residues. CDR1 and CDR2 (germline): MDHEN, SYDVKM. The V end lost 5 bases, the J end lost 2 bases, and 16 bases lay between the germline ends. The CDR3 DNA reads as TGTGCCAGCAGTCAGTGGGGGGCGGGGGCCTACAATGAGCAGTTCTTC. It encodes CASSQWGAGAYNEQFF.

This clonotype occurred many times. The rearrangement joins TRBV6-6 to TRBJ1-5, with no clear D. The germline V gene encodes CDR1 MNHNY and CDR2 SVGAGI (reference sequence). Trimming removed 6 bases at V and 5 bases at J, with 11 bases between. The CDR3 is 13 amino acids. The CDR3: CASRPTAHQPQHF. The CDR3 DNA is TGTGCCAGCAGGCCTACCGCACATCAGCCCCAGCATTTT.